These T cell receptor beta chains were read from a single sample in a study of T cells in Graves' hyperthyroidism and ophthalmopathy. TCRdb used MiXCR to reprocess the multiplex PCR reads, holding one entry per CDR3 protein. This table has nearly 750,000 distinct CDR3 sequences, around a third appearing once. Sequenced input: blood. The receptors were gathered from a middle-aged woman with Graves' hyperthyroidism. Both conserved end residues are part of each CDR3. A D gene is named only where the DNA matches it firmly. A clone size is listed for some rows: how often the clone was seen (once, few, many), or a class if it is expanded.

j_call	d_call	v_call	clone_size	cdr3_nt	cdr3_aa
TRBJ1-1	NA	TRBV19	many	TGTGCCAGTAGTATTTCCGGGGGAGGGAACACTGAAGCTTTCTTT	CASSISGGGNTEAFF
TRBJ1-1	TRBD1	TRBV6-2/TRBV6-3	NA	TGTGCCGGCAAACAGGGGGAGGACACTGAAGCTTTCTTT	CAGKQGEDTEAFF
TRBJ1-2	NA	TRBV29-1	many	TGCAGCGTTCGACATTCTGTGGGCTACACCTTC	CSVRHSVGYTF
TRBJ2-7	NA	TRBV5-1	NA	TGCGCCAGCAGCTTGGATGGTCCGAACTACGAGCAGTACTTC	CASSLDGPNYEQYF
TRBJ1-4	TRBD1	TRBV10-3	many	TGTGCCATCAGCGAGACAGGGCAGCGGAGTGAAAAACTGTTTTTT	CAISETGQRSEKLFF
TRBJ2-7	TRBD1	TRBV7-9	many	TGTGCCAGCTCACGACAGGGGAGCTCCTACGAGCAGTACTTC	CASSRQGSSYEQYF
TRBJ1-2	NA	TRBV7-2	many	TGTGCCAGCAGTCTATCGAGGCAGGTGTATGGCTACACCTTC	CASSLSRQVYGYTF
TRBJ1-2	NA	TRBV7-2	many	TGTGCCAGCAGCCCTCACCCGTCCACTGGCTACACCTTC	CASSPHPSTGYTF
TRBJ1-1	NA	TRBV7-2	NA	TGTGCCAGCAGCTACCACCGGGCAGCCCCTCTCGACTTAGTCACTGAAGCTTTCTTT	CASSYHRAAPLDLVTEAFF
TRBJ1-4	TRBD1	TRBV12-3/TRBV12-4	NA	TGTGCCAGCAGTTCACCGGGAGGGACAGGGAATGAAAAACTGTTTTTT	CASSSPGGTGNEKLFF
TRBJ1-5	NA	TRBV29-1	NA	TGCAGCCAAGGGCATGGCGAGGATCAGCCCCAGCATTTT	CSQGHGEDQPQHF